Sequencing of this T cell receptor beta chain was carried out in a study of cytomegalovirus exposure and HLA in healthy donors. Study background: When 350 to 500 donors were genotyped, more than 70% of them were found to fall in the Caucasian-associated ancestry cluster. Study-level results: Later analysis indicated greater clonal expansion among HLA-associated TCR beta chains than among equally common other chains.

It was with 60 Vbeta and 13 Jbeta primers that the PCR ran. In the study's own analysis: Around 10 million of the about 80 million unique TCR beta chains counted in a later analysis were shared. Clones were read by immunoSEQ multiplex PCR, and TCRdb kept only the in-frame ones, dropping some. That table furnishes V, J and clone size, whereas the DNA furnished D and trimming. The table has around 130,000 clones, about four fifths seen once. Despite likely unrecorded immune exposures, the donors were nominally healthy at the time of sampling. About this clone itself: As yet, its antigen is unknown.

The TCR comes from a man aged 25-45 years in good health and CMV-seronegative. The sequenced material came from PBMCs.

The CDR3 protein is CASSLDSDTEAFF. As DNA, the CDR3 is TGTGCCAGCAGCTTAGACTCGGACACTGAAGCTTTCTTT. V gene TRBV7-8 combines with J gene TRBJ1-1; D is unresolved. Trimming removed 1 base at V and 3 bases at J, with 6 bases between. CDR3 length: 13 amino acids. Per the germline V gene, CDR1 is SGHVS and CDR2 is FQNEAQ.